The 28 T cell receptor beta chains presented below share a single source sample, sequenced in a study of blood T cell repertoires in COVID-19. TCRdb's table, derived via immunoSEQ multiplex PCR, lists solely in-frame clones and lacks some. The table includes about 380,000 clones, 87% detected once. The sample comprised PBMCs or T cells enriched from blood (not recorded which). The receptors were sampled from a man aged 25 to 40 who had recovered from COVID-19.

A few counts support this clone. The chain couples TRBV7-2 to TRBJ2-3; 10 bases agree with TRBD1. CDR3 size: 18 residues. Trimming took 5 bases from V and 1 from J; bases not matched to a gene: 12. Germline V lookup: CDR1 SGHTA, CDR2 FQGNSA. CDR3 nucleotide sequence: TGTGCCAGCAGCCTAACCTACGACAGGGGGCGCCGCACAGATACGCAGTATTTT. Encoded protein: CASSLTYDRGRRTDTQYF.

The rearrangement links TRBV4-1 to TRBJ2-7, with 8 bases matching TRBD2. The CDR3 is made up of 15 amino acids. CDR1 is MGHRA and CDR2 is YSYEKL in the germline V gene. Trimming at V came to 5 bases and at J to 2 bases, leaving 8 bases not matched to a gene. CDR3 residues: CASSSPGGGTYEQYF. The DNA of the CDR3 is TGCGCCAGCAGCTCCCCGGGGGGGGGAACCTACGAGCAGTACTTC.

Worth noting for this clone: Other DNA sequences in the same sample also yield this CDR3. The DNA of the CDR3 is TGTGCCAGCAGCCTCCAGGGGAACACTGAAGCTTTCTTT. It encodes CASSLQGNTEAFF. This chain uses TRBV7-9 with TRBJ1-1; the D gene is possibly TRBD1 (5 bases). Germline CDR1 and CDR2: SEHNR and FQNEAQ (reference sequence). The V end lost 5 bases, the J end lost 1 base, and 8 bases lay between the germline ends. The CDR3 contains 13 residues.

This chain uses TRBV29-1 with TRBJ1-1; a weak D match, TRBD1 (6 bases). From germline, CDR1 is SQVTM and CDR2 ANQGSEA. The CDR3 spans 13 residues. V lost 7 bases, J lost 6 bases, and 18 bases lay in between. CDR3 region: CSAGRGTRAEAFF. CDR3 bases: TGCAGCGCTGGCAGGGGCACGCGCGCTGAAGCTTTCTTT.

The CDR3 loop is CAIPGQGARGYTF. The CDR3 DNA reads as TGTGCCATCCCGGGGCAGGGGGCGCGTGGCTACACCTTC. The V gene is TRBV7-9, the J gene TRBJ1-2, with 8 bases lining up with TRBD1. This CDR3 has 13 residues. V dropped 10 bases and J dropped 7; count of bases not matched to a gene: 11. Germline CDR1 and CDR2: SEHNR and FQNEAQ (reference sequence).

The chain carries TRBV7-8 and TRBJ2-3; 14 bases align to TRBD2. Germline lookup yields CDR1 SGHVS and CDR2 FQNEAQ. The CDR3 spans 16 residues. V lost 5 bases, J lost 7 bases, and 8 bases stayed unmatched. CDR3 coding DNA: TGTGCCAGCAGCCAGACGGGACTAGCGGGGGAAAATACGCAGTATTTT. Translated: CASSQTGLAGENTQYF.

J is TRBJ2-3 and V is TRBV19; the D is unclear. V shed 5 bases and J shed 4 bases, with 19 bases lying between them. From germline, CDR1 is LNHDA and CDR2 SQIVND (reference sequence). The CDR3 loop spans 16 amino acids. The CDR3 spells CASSFSRSRLADTQYF. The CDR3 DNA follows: TGTGCCAGTAGTTTCTCTCGGAGTAGGTTGGCAGATACGCAGTATTTT.

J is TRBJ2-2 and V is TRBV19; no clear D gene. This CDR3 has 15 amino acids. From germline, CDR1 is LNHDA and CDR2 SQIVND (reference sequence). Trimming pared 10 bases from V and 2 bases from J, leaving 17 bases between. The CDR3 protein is CATQVYLKNTGELFF. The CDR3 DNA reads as TGTGCCACCCAAGTCTATCTGAAAAACACCGGGGAGCTGTTTTTT.

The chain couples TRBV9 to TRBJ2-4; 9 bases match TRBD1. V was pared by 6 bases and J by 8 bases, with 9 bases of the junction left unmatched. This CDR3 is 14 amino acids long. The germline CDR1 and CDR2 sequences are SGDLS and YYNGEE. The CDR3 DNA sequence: TGTGCCAGCACCCCCGGGACAGGGTCAGACATTCAGTACTTC. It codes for CASTPGTGSDIQYF.

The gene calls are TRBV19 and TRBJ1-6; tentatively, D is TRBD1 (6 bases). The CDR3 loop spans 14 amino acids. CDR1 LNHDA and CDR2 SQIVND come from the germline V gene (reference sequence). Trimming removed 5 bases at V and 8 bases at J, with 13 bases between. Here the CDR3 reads CASSLGAWDSPLHF. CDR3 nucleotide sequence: TGTGCCAGTAGTTTGGGGGCTTGGGATTCACCCCTCCACTTT.

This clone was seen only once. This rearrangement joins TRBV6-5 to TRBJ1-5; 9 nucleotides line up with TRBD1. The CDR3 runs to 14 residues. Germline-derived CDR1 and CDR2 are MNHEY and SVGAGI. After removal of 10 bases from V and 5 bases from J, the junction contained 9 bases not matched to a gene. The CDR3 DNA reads TGTGCCACTAATTGGGGACAGGGAGATCAGCCCCAGCATTTT. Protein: CATNWGQGDQPQHF.

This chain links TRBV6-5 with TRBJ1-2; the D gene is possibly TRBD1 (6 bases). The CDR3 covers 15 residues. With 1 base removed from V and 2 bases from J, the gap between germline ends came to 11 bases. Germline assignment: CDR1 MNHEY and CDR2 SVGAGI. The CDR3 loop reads CASSYFRGQNYGYTF. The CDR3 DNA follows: TGTGCCAGCAGTTACTTCAGGGGCCAGAACTATGGCTACACCTTC.

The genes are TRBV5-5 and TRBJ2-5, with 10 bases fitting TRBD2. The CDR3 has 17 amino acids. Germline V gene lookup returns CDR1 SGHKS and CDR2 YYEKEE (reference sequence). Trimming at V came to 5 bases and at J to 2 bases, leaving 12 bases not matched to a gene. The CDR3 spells CASSRIVSAGGQETQYF. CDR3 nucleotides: TGTGCCAGCAGTCGAATTGTGTCAGCGGGGGGGCAAGAGACCCAGTACTTC.

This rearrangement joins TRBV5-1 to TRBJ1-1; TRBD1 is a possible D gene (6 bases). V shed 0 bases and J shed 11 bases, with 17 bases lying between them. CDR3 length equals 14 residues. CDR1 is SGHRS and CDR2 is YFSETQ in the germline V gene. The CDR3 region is CASSLGRGLPGAFF. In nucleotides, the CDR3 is TGCGCCAGCAGCTTGGGCAGGGGCCTACCGGGGGCTTTCTTT. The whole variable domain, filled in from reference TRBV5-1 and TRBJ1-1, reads KAGVTQTPRYLIKTRGQQVTLSCSPISGHRSVSWYQQTPGQGLQFLFEYFSETQRNKGNFPGRFSGRQFSNSRSEMNVSTLELGDSALYLCASSLGRGLPGAFFGQGTRLTVV.

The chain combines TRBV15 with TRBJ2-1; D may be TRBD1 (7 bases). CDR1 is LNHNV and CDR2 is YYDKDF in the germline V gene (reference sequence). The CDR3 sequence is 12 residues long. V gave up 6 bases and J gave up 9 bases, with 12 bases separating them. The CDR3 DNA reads TGTGCCACCAGTCAGGGGGGCAGTGAGCAGTTCTTC. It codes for CATSQGGSEQFF.

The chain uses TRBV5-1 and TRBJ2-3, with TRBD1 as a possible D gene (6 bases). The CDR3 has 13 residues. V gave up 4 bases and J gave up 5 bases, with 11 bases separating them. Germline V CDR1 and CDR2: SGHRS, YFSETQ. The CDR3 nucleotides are TGCGCCAGCAGCCGTACGGACAGAGATACGCAGTATTTT. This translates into CASSRTDRDTQYF.

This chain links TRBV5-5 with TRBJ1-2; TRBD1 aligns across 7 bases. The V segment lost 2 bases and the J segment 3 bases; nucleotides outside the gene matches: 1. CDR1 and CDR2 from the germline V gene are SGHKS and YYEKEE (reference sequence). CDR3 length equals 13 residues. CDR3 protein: CASSFDRDYGYTF. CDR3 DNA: TGTGCCAGCAGCTTTGACAGGGACTATGGCTACACCTTC. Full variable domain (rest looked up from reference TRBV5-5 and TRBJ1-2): DAGVTQSPTHLIKTRGQQVTLRCSPISGHKSVSWYQQVLGQGPQFIFQYYEKEERGRGNFPDRFSARQFPNYSSELNVNALLLGDSALYLCASSFDRDYGYTFGSGTRLTVV.

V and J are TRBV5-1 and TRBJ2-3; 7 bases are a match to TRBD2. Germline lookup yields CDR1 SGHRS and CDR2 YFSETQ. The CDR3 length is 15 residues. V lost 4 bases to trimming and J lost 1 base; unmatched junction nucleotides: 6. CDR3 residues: CASSPRGSRTDTQYF. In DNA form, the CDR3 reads TGCGCCAGCAGCCCGCGGGGGTCTCGCACAGATACGCAGTATTTT.

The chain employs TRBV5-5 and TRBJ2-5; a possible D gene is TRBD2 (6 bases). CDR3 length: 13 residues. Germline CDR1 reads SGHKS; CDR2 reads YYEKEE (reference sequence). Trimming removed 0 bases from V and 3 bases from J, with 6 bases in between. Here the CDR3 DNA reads TGTGCCAGCAGCTTGGGCGGGGAAGAGACCCAGTACTTC. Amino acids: CASSLGGEETQYF.

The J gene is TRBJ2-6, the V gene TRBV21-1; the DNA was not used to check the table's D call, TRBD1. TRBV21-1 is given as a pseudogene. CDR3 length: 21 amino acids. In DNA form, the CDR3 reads TGTGCCAGCAGCATGAGCTCCTTTCCCGGGACAAGTTTTTTTGGGGCCAACGTCCTGACTTTC. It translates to CASSMSSFPGTSFFGANVLTF.

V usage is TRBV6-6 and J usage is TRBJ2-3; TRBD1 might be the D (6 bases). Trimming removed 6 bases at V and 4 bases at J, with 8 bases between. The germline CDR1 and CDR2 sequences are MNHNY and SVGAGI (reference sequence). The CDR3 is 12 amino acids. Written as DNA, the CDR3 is TGTGCCAGCAGCGGACAGCCAGATACGCAGTATTTT. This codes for CASSGQPDTQYF.

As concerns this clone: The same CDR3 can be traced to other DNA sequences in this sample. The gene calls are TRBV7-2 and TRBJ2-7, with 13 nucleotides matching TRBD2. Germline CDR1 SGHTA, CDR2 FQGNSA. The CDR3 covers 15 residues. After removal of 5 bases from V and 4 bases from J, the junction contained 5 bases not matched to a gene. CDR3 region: CASSPRTSGGYEQYF. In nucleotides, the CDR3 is TGTGCCAGCAGCCCGCGGACTAGCGGGGGTTACGAGCAGTACTTC. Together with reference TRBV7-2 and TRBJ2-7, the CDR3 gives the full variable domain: GAGVSQSPSNKVTEKGKDVELRCDPISGHTALYWYRQSLGQGLEFLIYFQGNSAPDKSGLPSDRFSAERTGGSVSTLTIQRTQQEDSAVYLCASSPRTSGGYEQYFGPGTRLTVT.

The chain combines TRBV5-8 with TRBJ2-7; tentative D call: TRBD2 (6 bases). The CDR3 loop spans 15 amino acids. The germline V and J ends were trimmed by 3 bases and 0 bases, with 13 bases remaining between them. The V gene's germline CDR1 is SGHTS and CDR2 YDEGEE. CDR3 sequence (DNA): TGTGCCAGCAGCTCTCGTGGGGACTTCTCCTACGAGCAGTACTTC. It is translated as CASSSRGDFSYEQYF. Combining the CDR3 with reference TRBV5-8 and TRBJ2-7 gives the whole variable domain EAGVTQSPTHLIKTRGQQATLRCSPISGHTSVYWYQQALGLGLQFLLWYDEGEERNRGNFPPRFSGRQFPNYSSELNVNALELEDSALYLCASSSRGDFSYEQYFGPGTRLTVT.

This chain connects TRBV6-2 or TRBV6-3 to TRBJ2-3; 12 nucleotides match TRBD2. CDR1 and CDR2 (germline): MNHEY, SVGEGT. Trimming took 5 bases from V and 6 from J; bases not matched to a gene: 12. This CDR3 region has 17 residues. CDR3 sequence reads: CASSPGLAGPLLDTQYF. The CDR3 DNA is TGTGCCAGCAGTCCAGGACTAGCGGGGCCCCTCCTTGATACGCAGTATTTT.

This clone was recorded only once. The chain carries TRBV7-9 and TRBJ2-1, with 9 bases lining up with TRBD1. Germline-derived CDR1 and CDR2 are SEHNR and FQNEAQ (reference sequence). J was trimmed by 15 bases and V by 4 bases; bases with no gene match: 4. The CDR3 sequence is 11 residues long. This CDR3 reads CASSSWDRAFF. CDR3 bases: TGTGCCAGCAGCTCATGGGACAGGGCGTTCTTC.

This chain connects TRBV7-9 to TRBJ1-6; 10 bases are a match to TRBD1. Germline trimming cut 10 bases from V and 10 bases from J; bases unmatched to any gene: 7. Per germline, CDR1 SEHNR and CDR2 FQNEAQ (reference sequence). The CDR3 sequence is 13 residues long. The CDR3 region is CATPGQGFSPLHF. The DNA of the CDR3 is TGTGCCACTCCGGGACAGGGGTTCTCACCCCTCCACTTT.

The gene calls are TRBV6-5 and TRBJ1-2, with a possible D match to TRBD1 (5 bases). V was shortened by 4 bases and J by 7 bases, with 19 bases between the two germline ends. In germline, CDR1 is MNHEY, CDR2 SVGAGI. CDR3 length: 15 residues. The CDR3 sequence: CASSSTVTDPPGYTF. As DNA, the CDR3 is TGTGCCAGCAGTTCCACAGTGACAGACCCCCCTGGCTACACCTTC.

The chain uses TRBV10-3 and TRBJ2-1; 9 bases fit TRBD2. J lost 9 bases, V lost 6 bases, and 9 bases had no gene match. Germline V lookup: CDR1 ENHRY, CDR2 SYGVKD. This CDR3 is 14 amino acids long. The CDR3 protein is CAIREAGGGGEQFF. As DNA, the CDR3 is TGTGCCATCAGGGAGGCGGGGGGGGGCGGTGAGCAGTTCTTC.